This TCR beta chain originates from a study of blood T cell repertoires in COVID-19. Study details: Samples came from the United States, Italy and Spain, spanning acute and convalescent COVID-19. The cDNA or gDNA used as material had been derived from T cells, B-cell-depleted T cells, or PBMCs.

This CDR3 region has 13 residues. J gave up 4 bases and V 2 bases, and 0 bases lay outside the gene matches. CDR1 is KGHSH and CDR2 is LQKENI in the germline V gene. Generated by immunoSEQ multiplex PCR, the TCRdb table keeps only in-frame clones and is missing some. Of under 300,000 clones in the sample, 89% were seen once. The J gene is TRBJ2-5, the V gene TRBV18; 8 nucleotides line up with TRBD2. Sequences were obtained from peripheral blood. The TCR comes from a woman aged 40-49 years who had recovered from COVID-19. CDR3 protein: CASSPTSGETQYF. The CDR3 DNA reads TGTGCCAGCTCACCAACTAGCGGAGAGACCCAGTACTTC.